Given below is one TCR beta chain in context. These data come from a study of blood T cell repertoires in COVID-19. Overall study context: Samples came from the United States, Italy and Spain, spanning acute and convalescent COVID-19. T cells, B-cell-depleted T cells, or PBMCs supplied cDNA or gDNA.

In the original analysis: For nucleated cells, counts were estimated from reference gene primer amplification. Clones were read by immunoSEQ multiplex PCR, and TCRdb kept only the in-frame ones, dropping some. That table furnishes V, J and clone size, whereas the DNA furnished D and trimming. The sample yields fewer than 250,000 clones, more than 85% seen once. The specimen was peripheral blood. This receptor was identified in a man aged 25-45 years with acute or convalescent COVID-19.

The CDR3 DNA sequence: TGTGCCAGCAGTCCGGTAACTAGCGGGAGGCCCAATGAGCAGTTCTTC. Residues: CASSPVTSGRPNEQFF. V and J are TRBV6-2 or TRBV6-3 and TRBJ2-1, with 12 bases lining up with TRBD2. The ends lost 5 bases at V and 6 bases at J; junction bases unmatched: 8. Germline CDR1 reads MNHEY; CDR2 reads SVGEGT. This CDR3 has 16 residues.